This T cell receptor beta chain was profiled in a study of blood T cell repertoires in COVID-19 (dated by TCRdb to 2020 to 2021). Background on the whole study: Samples covering the acute and convalescent phases of COVID-19 were provided by collaborators in the United States, Italy and Spain. A de-identified subject ID, COVID-19 status, age in years and sex were almost always included in the sample metadata. Subjects who had been exposed to COVID-19, were actively infected with it, or had recovered from it provided the deeply sampled blood TCRbeta repertoires that made up the dataset. The repertoires were made available in a free public database intended to serve as a resource for research on the immune response to SARS-CoV-2. HLA class I and class II types, where available, came from metadata supplied by the sample provider rather than from assay-based typing. Samples were obtained from the ongoing ImmuneRACE study (first 160 participants) and from about 1,300 subjects provided by 6 global collaborators. The material from the prospective study consisted of cDNA or gDNA derived from T cells, B-cell-depleted T cells, or PBMCs.

TCRbeta CDR3 regions were amplified from genomic DNA by means of the immunoSEQ Assay, a bias-controlled multiplex PCR. Per the source publication's procedure: The number of nucleated cells in each sample was estimated by amplification of reference gene primers within the assay. To quantify the absolute abundance of each unique TCRbeta CDR3 rearrangement, sequence reads were collapsed and filtered. For each sample, productive Simpson clonality was calculated as the square root of Simpson's diversity index over productive rearrangements. TCRdb carries this immuneACCESS record with in-frame sequences only. Its versions omit some clonotypes, under half of them owing to an unresolved V gene in the studies checked, with the rest unexplained. From that table come the V and J calls and clone size; the DNA was used to work out D and trimming. The sample has more than 80,000 clones on record, 86% of them singletons. The ten biggest clones cover 8% of the sample.

With regard to this clone: This clone's antigen is unknown. Base quality data are lacking; no much larger clone is found one base away.

The collaborating institutions used their own protocols to collect whole blood in K2EDTA tubes. For TCRbeta analysis, collaborators shipped samples as frozen whole blood, isolated PBMCs, or DNA extracted from either of those sample types. Study-wide conclusions, independent of this receptor: The quantity of clinical and demographic metadata differed by source and by participant and was supplied without curation.

The receptor comes from a man aged 45 to 65 with active COVID-19. Sample: peripheral blood.

The CDR3 reads CASTPRGGPPDTEAFF. The DNA sequence is TGTGCCAGTACCCCAAGAGGGGGACCCCCGGACACTGAAGCTTTCTTT. The sequence joins TRBV19 to TRBJ1-1, with a tentative D gene TRBD1 over 6 matching bases. Sequences LNHDA (CDR1) and SQIVND (CDR2) are obtained from the germline V gene (reference sequence). Spanning cysteine to phenylalanine, the CDR3 consists of 16 amino acids. The CDR3 DNA has 48 bases and is translated from base 1. V and J are truncated by 7 bases and 3 bases respectively, leaving an intervening sequence of 21 bases.